The clone carrying this TCR beta chain was detected ten times or more. The antigen remains undetermined. The data originate from a study of T cell repertoires in cytomegalovirus infection. For the study at large: CMV epitopes that were recently identified and HLA-C-restricted were used alongside well-studied HLA-B-restricted ones. Indications came from public TCR beta signatures; they pointed to CMV infection and to a matching HLA type.

Study-wide points: In two of eight donors, the top clonotype was HLA-C-restricted CMV-specific. CMV carriers having the relevant HLA were flagged by cumulative public TCR beta family frequency.

MiXCR was run by TCRdb on the reads, yielding one entry per CDR3 protein. Altogether roughly 200,000 distinct CDR3 sequences are present, 38% being singletons, with the ten largest covering 59%. The sample consisted of CD8+ T cells from cultured PBMCs, taken from culture after CMV antigen stimulation. The receptor was derived from a human donor in good health (CMV status not recorded). Some clones in this sample may be carry-over from other donors' samples.

CDR3 nucleotide sequence: TGCAGTGCTAGGCTCTGGGCCGGGACAGGGGCGTCTCGCTACACCTTC. It yields the protein CSARLWAGTGASRYTF. The rearrangement links TRBV20-1 to TRBJ1-2; TRBD1 matches at 10 bases. V shed 3 bases, J shed 9 bases, and the junction held 16 bases outside the gene matches. The CDR3 sequence is 16 residues long. The germline V gene has CDR1 DFQATT and CDR2 SNEGSKA (reference sequence).